These 20 T cell receptor beta chains originate from one sample sequenced in a study of T-cell reconstitution after alpha-beta-depleted transplantation in children. TCRbeta library construction was performed incorporating unique molecular identifiers. A single record per CDR3 protein comes from TCRdb applying MiXCR to the PCR reads. The sample lists more than 90,000 distinct CDR3 sequences, under 13% occurring once. This material consisted of PBMCs, taken before TCRalphabeta/CD19-depleted stem cell transplant. The receptors come from a boy between 2 and 10 years old with acute lymphoblastic leukemia, due to receive a stem cell transplant.

This clonotype was seen more than once but under ten times. This chain connects TRBV5-1 to TRBJ2-2; D not resolved. Germline CDR1 and CDR2: SGHRS and YFSETQ. The CDR3 is made up of 14 amino acids. Trimming shortened V by 0 bases and J by 5 bases, and 8 bases separated the two germline ends. In DNA form, the CDR3 reads TGCGCCAGCAGCTTGGATTGGGGAACCGGGGAGCTGTTTTTT. Protein product: CASSLDWGTGELFF.

This chain connects TRBV20-1 to TRBJ1-2, with D possibly matching TRBD1 (5 bases). The V and J ends lost 5 bases and 8 bases respectively, with 12 bases between them. In germline, CDR1 is DFQATT, CDR2 SNEGSKA (reference sequence). This CDR3 is built from 11 residues. The CDR3 DNA sequence: TGCAGTGCTCCTTCTGGGGGAGGCTACACCTTC. Translated, it gives CSAPSGGGYTF.

The J gene is TRBJ1-4, the V gene TRBV29-1; D might be TRBD1 (6 bases). Germline values: CDR1 SQVTM, CDR2 ANQGSEA. V was clipped by 4 bases and J by 0 bases, with 12 bases between them. CDR3 size: 15 residues. CDR3 sequence: CSVARGIATNEKLFF. CDR3 DNA sequence: TGCAGCGTTGCTAGGGGGATCGCAACTAATGAAAAACTGTTTTTT.

The chain recombines TRBV6-1 with TRBJ2-2; 7 bases align to TRBD1. The germline V gene has CDR1 MNHNS and CDR2 SASEGT. The CDR3 has 17 residues. V lost 8 bases to trimming and J lost 1 base; unmatched junction nucleotides: 13. DNA for the CDR3: TGTGCCAGCCGAGGGGGCTTTAGCTCACGGAACACCGGGGAGCTGTTTTTT. This translates into CASRGGFSSRNTGELFF.

This clonotype was seen only a few times. The chain is built from TRBV2 and TRBJ2-5; possible D gene TRBD2, 5 bases. Trimming took 4 bases from V and 5 from J, leaving 23 bases between them. The CDR3 has 17 residues. Germline values: CDR1 SNHLY, CDR2 FYNNEI. The CDR3: CASSGDPSGRVKETQYF. DNA for the CDR3: TGTGCCAGCAGTGGTGATCCGAGCGGACGCGTGAAGGAGACCCAGTACTTC.

The rearrangement links TRBV5-1 to TRBJ2-1; 9 nucleotides align to TRBD1. CDR1 and CDR2 from the germline V gene are SGHRS and YFSETQ. The CDR3 has 15 amino acids. J was trimmed by 8 bases and V by 3 bases; bases with no gene match: 9. In DNA, the CDR3 is TGCGCCAGCAGCTGGAGGACAGGGGATATCTATGAGCAGTTCTTC. Translated: CASSWRTGDIYEQFF.

The gene calls are TRBV11-2 and TRBJ1-2; D is unresolved. Germline V gene lookup returns CDR1 SGHAT and CDR2 FQNNGV. Between the trimmed V and J ends, which lost 1 base and 2 bases, there was a span of 5 bases. The CDR3 contains 13 residues. This CDR3 is CASSLADNYGYTF. CDR3 bases: TGTGCCAGCAGCTTAGCGGACAACTATGGCTACACCTTC.

Note on this clonotype: A junction boundary mismatches the germline segment, possibly from a read error. The V and J genes are TRBV18 and TRBJ2-2; 9 bases are a match to TRBD2. CDR3 length: 16 residues. Per germline, CDR1 KGHSH and CDR2 LQKENI. This CDR3 reads CAGSPLVAGETGELFF. CDR3 in DNA: TGTGCCGGCTCACCACTAGTAGCGGGAGAAACCGGGGAGCTGTTTTTT.

This sequence joins TRBV7-1 and TRBJ2-7, with D unresolved. TRBV7-1 is an ORF for which the function is uncertain. Trimming stripped 3 bases from V and 3 bases from J, with 9 bases between. The CDR3 is made up of 13 amino acids. The CDR3 DNA is TGTGCCAGCAGCTCGGGTATCCACTACGAGCAGTACTTC. It is translated as CASSSGIHYEQYF.

This clonotype was picked up a small number of times. The chain uses TRBV6-1 and TRBJ1-2; the D gene is possibly TRBD1 (5 bases). This CDR3 contains 14 residues. The germline V gene encodes CDR1 MNHNS and CDR2 SASEGT. V gave up 0 bases and J gave up 4 bases, with 9 bases separating them. The CDR3 is CASSEARQSYGYTF. CDR3 DNA sequence: TGTGCCAGCAGTGAAGCGCGACAGAGCTATGGCTACACCTTC.

This clonotype occurred a few times. The CDR3 reads CASTVLGDTQYF. In DNA, the CDR3 is TGTGCCAGTACCGTATTAGGAGATACGCAGTATTTT. The chain links TRBV19 to TRBJ2-3; D is unresolved. This CDR3 has 12 residues. V dropped 7 bases and J dropped 5 bases, with 10 bases sitting between them. Germline V lookup: CDR1 LNHDA, CDR2 SQIVND (reference sequence).

This clonotype was seen only a few times. The chain employs TRBV11-2 and TRBJ2-1, with D unclear. V lost 1 base and J lost 6, with 4 bases in between. Germline CDR1 SGHAT, CDR2 FQNNGV. CDR3 size: 12 residues. Here the CDR3 reads CASSLVGNEQFF. For the CDR3, the DNA is TGTGCCAGCAGCTTAGTAGGCAATGAGCAGTTCTTC.

The rearrangement joins TRBV5-1 to TRBJ2-2; D is unclear. The CDR3 extends over 14 amino acids. Germline CDR1 SGHRS, CDR2 YFSETQ. The V gene lost 2 bases and the J gene lost 1 base, with 6 bases spanning the gap. The CDR3 here is CASSLQQNTGELFF. The CDR3 bases are TGCGCCAGCAGCTTACAGCAGAACACCGGGGAGCTGTTTTTT.

The chain carries TRBV4-1 and TRBJ2-1; 9 bases map to TRBD2. J was trimmed by 7 bases and V by 1 base; bases with no gene match: 8. The CDR3 length is 16 residues. Germline V gene data show CDR1 as MGHRA and CDR2 as YSYEKL. CDR3 sequence: CASSQVAAGGANEQFF. Here the CDR3 DNA reads TGCGCCAGCAGCCAAGTCGCAGCGGGAGGAGCGAATGAGCAGTTCTTC.

This clonotype was counted a few times. The chain combines TRBV5-1 with TRBJ2-3; 9 bases are shared with TRBD2. Germline V lookup: CDR1 SGHRS, CDR2 YFSETQ. The CDR3 runs to 16 residues. Unmatched junction bases numbered 7, after V lost 0 bases and J lost 5 bases. CDR3 coding DNA: TGCGCCAGCAGCTTGGCGGGCGGGAGGGCCGGAGATACGCAGTATTTT. This gives the protein CASSLAGGRAGDTQYF.

The chain uses TRBV18 and TRBJ1-5; D might be TRBD1 (5 bases). CDR3 length: 14 amino acids. The germline V gene has CDR1 KGHSH and CDR2 LQKENI. The ends were cut back, 3 bases at V and 0 bases at J, with 6 bases in the middle. The CDR3 is CASSPDISNQPQHF. CDR3 DNA: TGTGCCAGCTCACCGGACATTAGCAATCAGCCCCAGCATTTT.

The J gene is TRBJ2-1, the V gene TRBV18; no firm D call. Trimming removed 6 bases at V and 6 bases at J, with 15 bases between. Germline CDR1 and CDR2: KGHSH and LQKENI. The CDR3 length is 14 residues. CDR3 sequence: CASSPGLGGNEQFF. The CDR3 DNA is TGTGCCAGCTCCCCCGGGTTGGGCGGCAATGAGCAGTTCTTC.

This clonotype came up many times. The J gene is TRBJ2-1, the V gene TRBV7-7; D might be TRBD2 (5 bases). The V gene lost 5 bases and the J gene lost 5 bases, with 13 bases spanning the gap. The CDR3 runs to 14 residues. In germline, CDR1 is SSHAT, CDR2 FNYEAQ (reference sequence). CDR3 nucleotide sequence: TGTGCCAGCAGCCCGCGGGCCAGGAACAATGAGCAGTTCTTC. Protein product: CASSPRARNNEQFF.

This clonotype has ten or more counts. V gene TRBV5-1 combines with J gene TRBJ2-7; 8 bases match TRBD2. There are 16 residues in the CDR3. Germline V gene sequence: CDR1 SGHRS, CDR2 YFSETQ. V shed 2 bases and J 2 bases; nucleotides not matched to a gene: 9. CDR3 sequence: CASSFTLTSAAYEQYF. The CDR3 coding sequence is TGCGCCAGCAGCTTCACGCTGACTAGCGCTGCCTACGAGCAGTACTTC.

In its sample, this clonotype was seen a few times. This rearrangement joins TRBV5-1 to TRBJ1-1; D is possibly TRBD1 (5 bases). V shed 1 base and J shed 1 base, with 11 bases lying between them. Germline CDR1 SGHRS, CDR2 YFSETQ. The CDR3 length is 15 residues. This CDR3 is CASSLLDSRNTEAFF. For the CDR3, the DNA is TGCGCCAGCAGCTTGCTCGACAGTCGGAACACTGAAGCTTTCTTT.